These 2 T cell receptor beta chains were sequenced from one sample in a study of blood T cell repertoires in COVID-19. Profiled with immunoSEQ multiplex PCR; TCRdb holds only in-frame clones, not every one. The table includes approximately 170,000 clones, 70% to 80% detected once. The sequenced sample consisted of peripheral blood. The receptors stem from a woman aged 45-65 years with acute or convalescent COVID-19.

This clone was observed a handful of times. V is TRBV19 and J is TRBJ1-1; D is unresolved. The CDR3 is made up of 14 amino acids. CDR1 is LNHDA and CDR2 is SQIVND in the germline V gene (reference sequence). Trimming removed 3 bases from V and 8 bases from J, with 16 bases in between. The DNA of the CDR3 is TGTGCCAGTAGTATTGATGGCCCCAGTAACGAAGCTTTCTTT. It translates to CASSIDGPSNEAFF. The full variable domain, rest sourced from reference TRBV19 and TRBJ1-1, is DGGITQSPKYLFRKEGQNVTLSCEQNLNHDAMYWYRQDPGQGLRLIYYSQIVNDFQKGDIAEGYSVSREKKESFPLTVTSAQKNPTAFYLCASSIDGPSNEAFFGQGTRLTVV.

J is TRBJ2-3 and V is TRBV3-1 (or the pseudogene TRBV3-2); D unclear. Germline lookup yields CDR1 LGHDT and CDR2 YNNKEL (reference sequence). The V end was cut by 2 bases, the J end by 3 bases, with 9 bases between. This CDR3 has 14 amino acids. CDR3 coding DNA: TGTGCCAGCAGCCAAAGTAGCTATACAGATACGCAGTATTTT. Translation gives CASSQSSYTDTQYF.